These T cell receptor beta chains were read from a single sample in a study of beta chain features in type 1 diabetes. Method: immunoSEQ multiplex PCR; TCRdb's copy keeps in-frame clones and lacks some. The sample comprises roughly 610,000 clones, about a sixth of which are singletons, and roughly 0.098% rests with the top ten. Specimen: naive CD4+ T cells from blood. The receptors were gathered from a man aged 18 to 30 in good health. Both conserved end residues are part of each CDR3. D genes are given only for firm matches. Size is omitted from some rows. Given values are once, few, many or a class for expanded clones.

-	15	TRBV27	TRBD2	TRBJ2-3	CASSSAGGAEDTQYF	TGTGCCAGCAGTTCAGCGGGGGGGGCGGAAGATACGCAGTATTTT
-	17	TRBV9	-	TRBJ1-6	CASSIRAGGSYNSPLHF	TGTGCCAGCAGCATAAGGGCGGGAGGCTCCTATAATTCACCCCTCCACTTT
-	17	TRBV18	-	TRBJ2-6	CASSSGTPSSGANVLTF	TGTGCCAGCTCATCAGGGACTCCGAGCTCTGGGGCCAACGTCCTGACTTTC
-	12	TRBV29-1	TRBD1	TRBJ1-4	CSADRGNEKLFF	TGCAGCGCCGACAGGGGTAATGAAAAACTGTTTTTT
-	14	TRBV5-1	-	TRBJ1-1	CASSLSGSDTEAFF	TGCGCCAGCAGCTTGTCGGGGTCGGACACTGAAGCTTTCTTT
-	14	TRBV19	-	TRBJ2-3	CASSIRGGTDTQYF	TGTGCCAGTAGTATAAGGGGGGGCACAGATACGCAGTATTTT
few	14	TRBV7-9	TRBD1	TRBJ1-2	CASSQGQGEGGYTF	TGTGCCAGCAGCCAGGGACAGGGGGAAGGAGGCTACACCTTC
few	11	TRBV4-2	-	TRBJ2-7	CANTGSYEQYF	TGTGCAAACACAGGCTCCTACGAGCAGTACTTC
few	14	TRBV7-9	-	TRBJ1-1	CASSQQVMNTEAFF	TGTGCCAGCAGCCAGCAGGTGATGAACACTGAAGCTTTCTTT
few	16	TRBV28	-	TRBJ1-2	CASSSPQGLGHYGYTF	TGTGCCAGCAGTTCTCCCCAGGGGTTAGGGCACTATGGCTACACCTTC
few	13	TRBV6-5	-	TRBJ2-7	CASRDRTYYEQYF	TGTGCCAGCAGAGATAGGACGTACTACGAGCAGTACTTC
-	14	TRBV29-1	TRBD1	TRBJ2-1	CSVDRDRGPGEQFF	TGCAGCGTTGATCGGGACAGGGGGCCCGGTGAGCAGTTCTTC
few	15	TRBV7-2	-	TRBJ2-3	CASSFWTAIRDTQYF	TGTGCCAGCAGCTTTTGGACAGCTATTCGGGATACGCAGTATTTT
-	18	TRBV9	-	TRBJ1-5	CASRVSDAPEGSNQPQHF	TGTGCCAGCAGAGTGTCGGACGCCCCAGAGGGTAGCAATCAGCCCCAGCATTTT
-	14	TRBV7-3	-	TRBJ1-1	CASSTTGFRTEAFF	TGTGCCAGCAGCACCACAGGGTTCAGGACTGAAGCTTTCTTT
few	15	TRBV11-2	-	TRBJ2-7	CASSFGLVVSYEQYF	TGTGCCAGCAGCTTCGGTTTGGTGGTCTCCTACGAGCAGTACTTC
few	13	TRBV7-2	-	TRBJ2-7	CASSLGGRIEQYF	TGTGCCAGCAGCCTAGGTGGGCGCATCGAGCAGTACTTC
-	11	TRBV7-2	-	TRBJ2-5	CASSLGPTKYF	TGTGCCAGCAGCTTAGGACCGACAAAGTACTTC
-	13	TRBV6-6	-	TRBJ1-4	CASGGASAEKLFF	TGTGCCAGCGGGGGAGCCTCGGCTGAAAAACTGTTTTTT
-	11	TRBV10-3	-	TRBJ2-7	CAISIAYEQYF	TGTGCCATCAGTATAGCCTACGAGCAGTACTTC
-	15	TRBV25-1	-	TRBJ1-6	CASKSLGHHNSPLHF	TGTGCCAGCAAAAGTCTCGGACACCATAATTCACCCCTCCACTTT
few	15	TRBV11-2	TRBD1	TRBJ1-2	CALLKRTGGNYGYTF	TGTGCCCTTCTTAAAAGGACAGGGGGAAACTATGGCTACACCTTC
few	12	TRBV28	-	TRBJ2-4	CASSLPGYIQYF	TGTGCCAGCAGTTTGCCAGGTTACATTCAGTACTTC
few	12	TRBV7-9	-	TRBJ1-2	CASSLVLSGYTF	TGTGCCAGCAGCTTAGTCCTCAGCGGCTACACCTTC
-	14	TRBV18	TRBD1	TRBJ2-3	CASSSDRGSDTQYF	TGTGCCAGCTCTAGTGACAGGGGCAGCGATACGCAGTATTTT
few	15	TRBV7-2	TRBD1	TRBJ2-3	CASSLGGQGTDTQYF	TGTGCCAGCAGCTTAGGGGGACAGGGCACAGATACGCAGTATTTT
few	15	TRBV27	TRBD2	TRBJ2-3	CASSLRRESTDTQYF	TGTGCCAGCAGTTTAAGGCGGGAGAGCACAGATACGCAGTATTTT
few	14	TRBV7-2	-	TRBJ2-3	CASSLGGNADTQYF	TGTGCCAGCAGCTTAGGAGGGAACGCAGATACGCAGTATTTT
few	18	TRBV4-1	-	TRBJ1-6	CASSLLLGGSSYNSPLHF	TGCGCCAGCAGCCTCCTACTAGGGGGGAGCTCCTATAATTCACCCCTCCACTTT
-	13	TRBV10-3	-	TRBJ2-7	CAISEMAGYEQYF	TGTGCCATCAGTGAGATGGCAGGCTACGAGCAGTACTTC
-	15	TRBV6-5	TRBD2	TRBJ2-3	CASSYLGTSADTQYF	TGTGCCAGCAGTTACCTCGGGACTAGCGCAGATACGCAGTATTTT
few	15	TRBV7-2	TRBD2	TRBJ2-1	CASSFSGSTYNEQFF	TGTGCCAGCAGCTTTAGCGGGAGCACCTACAATGAGCAGTTCTTC